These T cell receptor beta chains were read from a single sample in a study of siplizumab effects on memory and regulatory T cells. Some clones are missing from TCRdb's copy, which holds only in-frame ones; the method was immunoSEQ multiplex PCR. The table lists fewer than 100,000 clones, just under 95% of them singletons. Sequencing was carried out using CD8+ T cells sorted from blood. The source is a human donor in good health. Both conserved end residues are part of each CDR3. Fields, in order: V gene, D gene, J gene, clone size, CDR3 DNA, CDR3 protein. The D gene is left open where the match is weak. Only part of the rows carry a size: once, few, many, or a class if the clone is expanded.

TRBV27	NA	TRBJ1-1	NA	TGTGCCAGCAGTTTAAGGTCGGGCCGGCCTCCCCACTGGGAAGCTTTCTTT	CASSLRSGRPPHWEAFF
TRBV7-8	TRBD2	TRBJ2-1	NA	TGTGCCAGCAGCTTACAGCCTAGCGGGAGAGGTTTCGATGAGCAGTTCTTC	CASSLQPSGRGFDEQFF
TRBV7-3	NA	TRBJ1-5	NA	TGTGCCAGCAGCTTAAGTAGCGGGCAGCCCCAGCATTTT	CASSLSSGQPQHF
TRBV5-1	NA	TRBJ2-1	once	TGCGCCAGCAGCCCCGGGGACGAGCAGTTCTTC	CASSPGDEQFF
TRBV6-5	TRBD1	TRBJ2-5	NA	TGTGCCAGCAGTTACGGACAGGAACTCCAAGAGACCCAGTACTTC	CASSYGQELQETQYF
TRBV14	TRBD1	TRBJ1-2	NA	TGTGCCAGCAGCCAAACTGGGACAGAGAACTATGGCTACACCTTC	CASSQTGTENYGYTF
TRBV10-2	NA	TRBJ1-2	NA	TGCGCCAGCAGTGAGATTACAGGGAGGGCGAATGGCTACACCTTC	CASSEITGRANGYTF
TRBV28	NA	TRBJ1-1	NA	TGTGCCAGCAGCGCCGGGGAAGCTTTCTTT	CASSAGEAFF
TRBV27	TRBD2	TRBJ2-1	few	TGTGCCAGCAGCCCCTTAAGAGCGGGAGCCTACAATGAGCAGTTCTTC	CASSPLRAGAYNEQFF
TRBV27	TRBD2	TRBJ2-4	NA	TGTGCCAGCAGTATACACCCCGGACTAGCGGGAGGCGAACCGGCCAAAAACATTCAGTACTTC	CASSIHPGLAGGEPAKNIQYF
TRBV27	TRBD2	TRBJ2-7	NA	TGTGCCAGCAGTCCCCTCCTAGCGGGGCCCTACGAGCAGTACTTC	CASSPLLAGPYEQYF
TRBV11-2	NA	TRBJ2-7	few	TGTGCCAGCAGCTTGGACGGTGCCTACGAGCAGTACTTC	CASSLDGAYEQYF
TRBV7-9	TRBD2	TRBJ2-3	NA	TGTGCCAGCAGCTCTCTAGCGGGAACAGATACGCAGTATTTT	CASSSLAGTDTQYF
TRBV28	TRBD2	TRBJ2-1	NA	TGTGCCAGCAGTTCCCCCCCCGGACTAGTCCCCTCATATCCTGAGTTCTTC	CASSSPPGLVPSYPEFF
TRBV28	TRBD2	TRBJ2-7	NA	TGTGCCAGCAGTTTCGACCGGGAGGTCGACGAGCAGTACTTC	CASSFDREVDEQYF
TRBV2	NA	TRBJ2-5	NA	TGTGCCAGCAGTGAAAGGGTCTCAGTCCGGGAGACCCAGTACTTC	CASSERVSVRETQYF
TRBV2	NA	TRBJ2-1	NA	TGTGCCAGCACAGACGGGCAGCGGAATGAGCAGTTCTTC	CASTDGQRNEQFF
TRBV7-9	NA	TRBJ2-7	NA	TGTGCCAGCAGCTTAGCATGGGACTTCTCCTACGAGCAGTACTTC	CASSLAWDFSYEQYF
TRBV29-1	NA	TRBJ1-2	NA	TGCAGCGCCCCGCACGGGGGGGATGGCTACACCTTC	CSAPHGGDGYTF
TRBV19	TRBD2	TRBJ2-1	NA	TGTGCCAGTACCCCACACGGGACTAGCGGGATTATTTACAATGAGCAGTTCTTC	CASTPHGTSGIIYNEQFF
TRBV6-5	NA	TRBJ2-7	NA	TGTGCCAGCAGTTACTCGCAAGGGACTTACGAGCAGTACTTC	CASSYSQGTYEQYF
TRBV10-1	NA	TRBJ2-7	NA	TGCGCCAGCAGTGAGCGACTAGGGGGTATCTACGAGCAGTACTTC	CASSERLGGIYEQYF
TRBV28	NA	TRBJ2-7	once	TGTGCCAGCAGTTTATCACCCGCTACAGGGTACCACGAGCAGTACTTC	CASSLSPATGYHEQYF
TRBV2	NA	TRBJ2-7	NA	TGTGCCAGCACTACAGGGGAGGGCGAGCAGTACTTC	CASTTGEGEQYF
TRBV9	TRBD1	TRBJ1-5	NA	TGTGCCAGCGGACAGGGGAGCAATCAGCCCCAGCATTTT	CASGQGSNQPQHF
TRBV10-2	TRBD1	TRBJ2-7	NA	TGCGCCAGCAGTTCCGGGACAGGGGCCTACGAGCAGTACTTC	CASSSGTGAYEQYF
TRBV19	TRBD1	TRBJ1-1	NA	TGTGCCAGTAGCCCTCCCGGGACAGTTAACACTGAAGCTTTCTTT	CASSPPGTVNTEAFF
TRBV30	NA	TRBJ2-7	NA	TGTGCCTGGAGTTGGGGGTACGAGCAGTACTTC	CAWSWGYEQYF
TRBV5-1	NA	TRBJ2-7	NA	TGCGCCAGCAGCTGGATAACAGGGCCAGGGGAGCAGTACTTC	CASSWITGPGEQYF
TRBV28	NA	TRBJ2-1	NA	TGTGCCAGCAGTTTGGAGCGAGGGGGTTCCTACAATGAGCAGTTCTTC	CASSLERGGSYNEQFF
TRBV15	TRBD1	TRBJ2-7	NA	TGTGCCACCAGCAGAGTTGTCGGACAGGGCGAGCAGTACTTC	CATSRVVGQGEQYF
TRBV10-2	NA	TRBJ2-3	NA	TGCGCCAGCAGTGAGTGGCGCACCACAGATACGCAGTATTTT	CASSEWRTTDTQYF
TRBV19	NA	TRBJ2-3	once	TGTGCCAGTAGTTGGGGACGGGGCACAGATACGCAGTATTTT	CASSWGRGTDTQYF
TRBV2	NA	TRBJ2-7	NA	TGTGCCAGCAGTGAATTGGGCGCGGGGCGCTACGAGCAGTACTTC	CASSELGAGRYEQYF
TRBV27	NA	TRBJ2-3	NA	TGTGCCAGCATCCCCAGACAGGGAGGGACAGATACGCAGTATTTT	CASIPRQGGTDTQYF
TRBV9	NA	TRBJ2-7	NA	TGTGCCAGCAGCGTAGGACCAGGGCCCTACGAGCAGTACTTC	CASSVGPGPYEQYF
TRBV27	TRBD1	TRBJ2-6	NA	TGTGCCAGCAGTACCCGGGACAGGGGCCACTCTGGGGCCAACGTCCTGACTTTC	CASSTRDRGHSGANVLTF
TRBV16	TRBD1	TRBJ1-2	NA	TGTGCCAGCAGCCAAGGAACAGGGGGCGGCTACACCTTC	CASSQGTGGGYTF
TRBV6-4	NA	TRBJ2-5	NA	TGTGCCAGCAGTGACCCAACTCCAGGGGTACGAGAGACCCAGTACTTC	CASSDPTPGVRETQYF
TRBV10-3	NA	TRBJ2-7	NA	TGTGCCATCAGCCGGACGGACTCCTACGAGCAGTACTTC	CAISRTDSYEQYF
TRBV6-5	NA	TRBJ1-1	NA	TGTGCCAGTCAAACAGGGTGGAACACTGAAGCTTTCTTT	CASQTGWNTEAFF
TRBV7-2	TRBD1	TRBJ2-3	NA	TGTGCCAGCAGCTCGATTAATCGACAGGGTTGGACAGATACGCAGTATTTT	CASSSINRQGWTDTQYF